The sequence of this T cell receptor beta chain was determined in a study of early stage breast cancer tumors. In the study overall: ER+/PR+/HER2- status applied to about 70% of the 16 invasive breast tumors. Points from the study as a whole: Comparing each tissue with blood distinguished tumor from normal in about 90% of the 16 patients. Commonly generated sequences made up most enriched TCRB sequences shared between patients.

V lost 1 base and J 4 bases, leaving 14 bases between the germline ends. This CDR3 spans 16 amino acids. Germline assignment: CDR1 MDHEN and CDR2 SYDVKM. Note on this clone: Its target is unknown.

The protocol was immunoSEQ multiplex PCR, while the TCRdb copy is restricted to in-frame clones and leaves out a portion. Of about 70,000 clones listed, approximately 80% are singletons. The TCR comes from a person aged 40 to 49 with breast cancer. The V gene is TRBV28, the J gene TRBJ1-5; possible D gene TRBD1, 6 bases. The specimen sequenced was blood. CDR3 loop: CASSLSPSTGNQPQHF. DNA for the CDR3: TGTGCCAGCAGTTTATCCCCCTCGACAGGTAATCAGCCCCAGCATTTT.